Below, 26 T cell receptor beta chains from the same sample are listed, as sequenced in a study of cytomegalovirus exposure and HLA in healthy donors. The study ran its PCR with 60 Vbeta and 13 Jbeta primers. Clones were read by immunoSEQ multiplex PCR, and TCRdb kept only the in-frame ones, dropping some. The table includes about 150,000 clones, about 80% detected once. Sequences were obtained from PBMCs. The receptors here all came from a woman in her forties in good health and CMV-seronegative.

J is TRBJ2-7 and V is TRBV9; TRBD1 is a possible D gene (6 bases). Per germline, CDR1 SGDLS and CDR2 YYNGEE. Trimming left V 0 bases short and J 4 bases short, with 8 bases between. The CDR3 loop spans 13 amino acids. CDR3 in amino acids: CASSVGQDYEQYF. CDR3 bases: TGTGCCAGCAGCGTAGGACAGGATTACGAGCAGTACTTC.

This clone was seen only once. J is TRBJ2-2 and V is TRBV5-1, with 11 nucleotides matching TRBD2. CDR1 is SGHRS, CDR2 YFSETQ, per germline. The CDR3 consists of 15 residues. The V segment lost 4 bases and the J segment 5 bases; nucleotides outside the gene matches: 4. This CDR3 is CASSRTSGGTGELFF. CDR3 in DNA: TGCGCCAGCAGCAGAACTAGCGGGGGAACCGGGGAGCTGTTTTTT.

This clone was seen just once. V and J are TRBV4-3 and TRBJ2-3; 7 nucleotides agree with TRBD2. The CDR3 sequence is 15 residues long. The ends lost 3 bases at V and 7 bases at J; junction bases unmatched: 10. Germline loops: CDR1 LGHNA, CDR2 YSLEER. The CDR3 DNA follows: TGCGCCAGCAGCCACAGACTAGCTGGTGGTCATACGCAGTATTTT. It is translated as CASSHRLAGGHTQYF.

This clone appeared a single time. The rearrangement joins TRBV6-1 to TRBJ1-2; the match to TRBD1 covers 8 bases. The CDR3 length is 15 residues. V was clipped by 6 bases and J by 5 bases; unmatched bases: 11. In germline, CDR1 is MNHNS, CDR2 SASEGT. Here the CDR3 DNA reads TGTGCCAGCAGGGCATCAGGGGGCCGGCAATATGGCTACACCTTC. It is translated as CASRASGGRQYGYTF.

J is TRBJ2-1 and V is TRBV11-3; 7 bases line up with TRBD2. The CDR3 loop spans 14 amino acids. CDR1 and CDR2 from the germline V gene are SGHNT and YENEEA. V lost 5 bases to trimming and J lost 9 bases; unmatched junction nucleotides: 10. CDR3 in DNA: TGTGCCAGCAGCCCCGGACTAGTCCGCGGTGAGCAGTTCTTC. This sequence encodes CASSPGLVRGEQFF.

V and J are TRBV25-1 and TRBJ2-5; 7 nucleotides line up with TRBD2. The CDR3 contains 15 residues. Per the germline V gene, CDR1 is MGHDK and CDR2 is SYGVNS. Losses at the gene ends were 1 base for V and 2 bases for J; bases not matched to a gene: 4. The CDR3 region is CASSESGGTQETQYF. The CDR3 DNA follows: TGTGCCAGCAGTGAATCGGGAGGCACTCAAGAGACCCAGTACTTC.

CDR3 loop: CASSGGGGNTGELFF. CDR3 bases: TGTGCCAGCAGTGGCGGGGGGGGGAACACCGGGGAGCTGTTTTTT. V is TRBV28 and J is TRBJ2-2; 9 bases align to TRBD2. This CDR3 spans 15 amino acids. Germline loops: CDR1 MDHEN, CDR2 SYDVKM. With V trimmed by 5 bases and J by 1 base, 2 bases remained unmatched.

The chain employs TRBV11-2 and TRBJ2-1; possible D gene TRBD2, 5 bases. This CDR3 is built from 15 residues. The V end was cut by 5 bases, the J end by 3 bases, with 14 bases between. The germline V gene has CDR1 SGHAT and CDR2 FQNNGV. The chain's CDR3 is CASSPTRTGYNEQFF. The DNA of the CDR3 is TGTGCCAGCAGCCCGACCCGGACTGGCTACAATGAGCAGTTCTTC.

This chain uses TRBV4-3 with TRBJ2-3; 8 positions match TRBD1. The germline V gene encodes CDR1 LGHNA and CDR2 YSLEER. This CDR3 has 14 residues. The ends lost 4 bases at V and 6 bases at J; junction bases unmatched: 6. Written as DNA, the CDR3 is TGCGCCAGCAGCCTCCGGGACAGGTTGGATACGCAGTATTTT. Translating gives CASSLRDRLDTQYF.

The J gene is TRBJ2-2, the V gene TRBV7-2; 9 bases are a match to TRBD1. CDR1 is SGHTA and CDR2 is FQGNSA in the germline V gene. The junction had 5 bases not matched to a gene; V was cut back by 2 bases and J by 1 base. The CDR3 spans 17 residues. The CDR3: CASSLRLGQGNTGELFF. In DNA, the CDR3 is TGTGCCAGCAGCTTACGGTTGGGACAGGGGAACACCGGGGAGCTGTTTTTT.

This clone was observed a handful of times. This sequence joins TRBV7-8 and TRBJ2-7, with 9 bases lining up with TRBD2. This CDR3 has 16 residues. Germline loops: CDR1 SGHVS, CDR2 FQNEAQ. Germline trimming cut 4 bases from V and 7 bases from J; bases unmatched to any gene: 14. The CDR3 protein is CASSWSIGGRAFEQYF. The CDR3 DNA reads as TGTGCCAGCAGCTGGAGTATTGGCGGGAGGGCCTTTGAGCAGTACTTC.

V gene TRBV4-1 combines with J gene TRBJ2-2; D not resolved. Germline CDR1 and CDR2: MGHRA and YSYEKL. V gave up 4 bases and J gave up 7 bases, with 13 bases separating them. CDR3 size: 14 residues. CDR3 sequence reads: CASSPLRSGGELFF. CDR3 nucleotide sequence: TGCGCCAGCAGCCCATTGAGGTCCGGCGGGGAGCTGTTTTTT.

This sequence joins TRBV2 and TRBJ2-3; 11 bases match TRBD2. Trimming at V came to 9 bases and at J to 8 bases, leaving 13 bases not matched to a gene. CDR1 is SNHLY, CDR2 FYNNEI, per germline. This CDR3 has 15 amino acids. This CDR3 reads CASAKASGGQGTQYF. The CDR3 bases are TGTGCCAGTGCGAAAGCTAGCGGGGGGCAGGGTACGCAGTATTTT.

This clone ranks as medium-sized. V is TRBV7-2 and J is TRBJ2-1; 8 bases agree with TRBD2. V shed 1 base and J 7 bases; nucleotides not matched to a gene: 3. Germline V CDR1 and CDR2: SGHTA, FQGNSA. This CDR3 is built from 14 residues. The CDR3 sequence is CASSLVPSGNEQFF. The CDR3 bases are TGTGCCAGCAGCTTAGTTCCTAGCGGGAATGAGCAGTTCTTC.

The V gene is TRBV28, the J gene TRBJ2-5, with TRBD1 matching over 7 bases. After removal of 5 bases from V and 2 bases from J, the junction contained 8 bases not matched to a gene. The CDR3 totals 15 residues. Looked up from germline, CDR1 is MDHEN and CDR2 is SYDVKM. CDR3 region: CASSLGTVPQETQYF. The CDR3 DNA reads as TGTGCCAGCAGTCTCGGGACAGTGCCACAAGAGACCCAGTACTTC.

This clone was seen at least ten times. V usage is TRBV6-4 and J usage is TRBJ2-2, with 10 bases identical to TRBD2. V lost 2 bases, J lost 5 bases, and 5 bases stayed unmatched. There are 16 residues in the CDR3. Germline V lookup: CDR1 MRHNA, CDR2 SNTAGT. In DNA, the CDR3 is TGTGCCAGCAGTGACGGACTAGCGGATGGAACCGGGGAGCTGTTTTTT. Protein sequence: CASSDGLADGTGELFF.

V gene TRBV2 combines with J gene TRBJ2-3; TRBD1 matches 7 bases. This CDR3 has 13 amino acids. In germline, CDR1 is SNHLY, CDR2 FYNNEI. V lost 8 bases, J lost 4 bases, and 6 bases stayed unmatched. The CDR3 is CASVRDRADTQYF. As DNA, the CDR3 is TGTGCCAGCGTTCGAGACAGGGCAGATACGCAGTATTTT.

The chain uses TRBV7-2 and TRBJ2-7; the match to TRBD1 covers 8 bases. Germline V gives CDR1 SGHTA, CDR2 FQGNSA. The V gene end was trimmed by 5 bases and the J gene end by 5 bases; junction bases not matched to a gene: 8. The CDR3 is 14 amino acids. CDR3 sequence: CASSLQGGRNEQYF. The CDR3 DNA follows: TGTGCCAGCAGCCTACAGGGGGGTAGGAACGAGCAGTACTTC.

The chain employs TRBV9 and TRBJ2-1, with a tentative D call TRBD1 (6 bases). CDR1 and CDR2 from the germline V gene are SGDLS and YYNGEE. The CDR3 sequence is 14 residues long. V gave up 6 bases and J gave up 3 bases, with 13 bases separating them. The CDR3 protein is CASTPGQYYNEQFF. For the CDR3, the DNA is TGTGCCAGCACCCCGGGACAATACTACAATGAGCAGTTCTTC.

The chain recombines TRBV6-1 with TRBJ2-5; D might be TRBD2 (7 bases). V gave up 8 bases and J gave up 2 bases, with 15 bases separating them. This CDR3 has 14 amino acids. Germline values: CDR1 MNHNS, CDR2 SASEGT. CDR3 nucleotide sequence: TGTGCCAGCCAGAGGGGGGGACGTCAAGAGACCCAGTACTTC. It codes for CASQRGGRQETQYF.

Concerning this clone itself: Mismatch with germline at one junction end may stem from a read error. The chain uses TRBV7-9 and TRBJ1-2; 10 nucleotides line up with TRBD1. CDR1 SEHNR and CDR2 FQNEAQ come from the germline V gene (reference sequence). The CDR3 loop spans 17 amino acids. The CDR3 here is CSSSLEARTGGNYGYTF. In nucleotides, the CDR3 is TGTTCCAGCAGCTTAGAGGCAAGGACAGGGGGGAACTATGGCTACACCTTC.

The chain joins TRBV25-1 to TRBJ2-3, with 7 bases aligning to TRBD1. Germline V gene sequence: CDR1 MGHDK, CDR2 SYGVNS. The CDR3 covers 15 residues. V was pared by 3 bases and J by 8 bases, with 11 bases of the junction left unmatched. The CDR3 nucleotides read TGTGCCAGCAGTGATTTTGGACAGGTCATAGGTACGCAGTATTTT. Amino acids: CASSDFGQVIGTQYF. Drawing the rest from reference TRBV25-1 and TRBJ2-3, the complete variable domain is EADIYQTPRYLVIGTGKKITLECSQTMGHDKMYWYQQDPGMELHLIHYSYGVNSTEKGDLSSESTVSRIRTEHFPLTLESARPSHTSQYLCASSDFGQVIGTQYFGPGTRLTVL.

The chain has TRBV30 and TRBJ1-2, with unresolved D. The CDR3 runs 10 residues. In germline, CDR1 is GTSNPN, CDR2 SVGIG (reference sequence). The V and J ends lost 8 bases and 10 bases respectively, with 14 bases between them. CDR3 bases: TGTGCCGGAGTCACAGCGGACTACACCTTC. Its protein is CAGVTADYTF.

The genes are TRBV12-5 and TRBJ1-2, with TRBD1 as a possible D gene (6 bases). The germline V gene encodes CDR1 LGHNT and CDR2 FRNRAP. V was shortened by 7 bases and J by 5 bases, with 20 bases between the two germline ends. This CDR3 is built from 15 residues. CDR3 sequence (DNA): TGTGCTAGTGCCCCGACAGGTCCGAAGGGGTATGGCTACACCTTC. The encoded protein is CASAPTGPKGYGYTF.

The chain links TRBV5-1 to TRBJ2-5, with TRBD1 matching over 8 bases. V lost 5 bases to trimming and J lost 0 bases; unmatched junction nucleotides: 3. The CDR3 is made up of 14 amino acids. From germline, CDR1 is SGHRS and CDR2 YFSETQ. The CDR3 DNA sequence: TGCGCCAGCAGTAGGACAGGGTACCAAGAGACCCAGTACTTC. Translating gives CASSRTGYQETQYF. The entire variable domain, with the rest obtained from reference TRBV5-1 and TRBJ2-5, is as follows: KAGVTQTPRYLIKTRGQQVTLSCSPISGHRSVSWYQQTPGQGLQFLFEYFSETQRNKGNFPGRFSGRQFSNSRSEMNVSTLELGDSALYLCASSRTGYQETQYFGPGTRLLVL.

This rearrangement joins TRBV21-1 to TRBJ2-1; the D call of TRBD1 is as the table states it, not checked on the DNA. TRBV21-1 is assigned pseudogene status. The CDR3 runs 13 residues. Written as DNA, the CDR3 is TGTGCCACTCAGGGGTCGTCCTACAATGAGCAGTTCTTC. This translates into CATQGSSYNEQFF.